This T cell receptor (beta chain) was captured by sequencing in a study of CD8 T cells in ankylosing spondylitis. The V and J ends lost 1 base and 7 bases respectively, with 7 bases between them. CDR3 length: 13 residues. Germline CDR1 reads LNHNV; CDR2 reads YYDKDF (reference sequence). In this sample, this clonotype turned up a few times. Antigen unknown. Study findings and constraints: It was reported that disease-linked clones were significantly enriched in matched ankylosing spondylitis synovial fluid. Some of these motif variants have turned up before, in reports on reactive arthritis synovial fluid and blood. Among TCR beta sequences, a motif of several highly homologous variants appeared characteristic of ankylosing spondylitis blood.

The authors made TCR beta libraries by quantitative 5'-RACE with molecular barcodes. TCRdb ran MiXCR on the 5' RACE reads and lists one entry per CDR3 protein. The repertoire holds 130,000 or so distinct CDR3 sequences, with roughly 15% as singletons. The V call is TRBV15, the J call TRBJ2-2; no reliable D call. The specimen was blood, either unsorted or a sorted T cell fraction (not recorded which). The clonotype originates from a male donor with ankylosing spondylitis. The CDR3 is CATSRVGGGELFF. DNA for the CDR3: TGTGCCACCAGCAGAGTCGGCGGCGGGGAGCTGTTTTTT.